This TCR beta chain stems from a study of T cell repertoires in cytomegalovirus infection. Germline assignment: CDR1 SGHTA and CDR2 FQGNSA. The CDR3 runs 15 residues. The ends lost 5 bases at V and 4 bases at J; junction bases unmatched: 3. TCRdb processed the reads anew with MiXCR; each CDR3 protein has one entry. This sample has hundreds of thousands of distinct CDR3 sequences; 17% occur once, and the top ten carry more than 10%. Sequencing input: PBMCs. The sequence was collected from a human donor in good health (CMV status not recorded). Some clones in this sample may be carry-over from other donors' samples. The chain recombines TRBV7-2 with TRBJ2-5, with 14 bases aligning to TRBD2. The CDR3 is CASSMGLAGVETQYF. CDR3 coding DNA: TGTGCCAGCAGCATGGGACTAGCGGGGGTAGAGACCCAGTACTTC.